This is a list of T cell receptor beta chains from one sample in a study of blood T cell repertoires in COVID-19. Using immunoSEQ multiplex PCR, the repertoire was profiled, and TCRdb retains in-frame clones only, with some absent. The profile shows about half a million clones, roughly nine tenths of them singletons. What was sequenced was PBMCs or T cells enriched from blood (not recorded which). These TCRs come from a woman aged 55-70 years who had recovered from COVID-19. CDR3s include the opening cysteine and the closing phenylalanine or tryptophan. The D gene is left open where the match is weak. Where a row states a size, it is once, few, many or the class of an expanded clone; other rows omit it.

abundance: -
j_gene: TRBJ2-7
d_gene: -
v_gene: TRBV18
CDR3aa: CASSTTTGTYEQYF
CDR3nt: TGTGCCAGCTCAACTACTACAGGGACCTACGAGCAGTACTTC

abundance: -
j_gene: TRBJ2-7
d_gene: -
v_gene: TRBV12-3/TRBV12-4
CDR3aa: CASSQHRYEQYF
CDR3nt: TGTGCCAGCAGTCAACACCGCTACGAGCAGTACTTC

abundance: -
j_gene: TRBJ2-3
d_gene: TRBD1
v_gene: TRBV5-1
CDR3aa: CASSAGTDFTDTQYF
CDR3nt: TGCGCCAGCAGCGCCGGGACAGATTTCACAGATACGCAGTATTTT

abundance: -
j_gene: TRBJ2-3
d_gene: -
v_gene: TRBV5-1
CDR3aa: CASSGQGTDTQYF
CDR3nt: TGCGCCAGCAGCGGCCAGGGCACAGATACGCAGTATTTT

abundance: -
j_gene: TRBJ1-3
d_gene: -
v_gene: TRBV3-1/TRBV3-2
CDR3aa: CASSISSGNTIYF
CDR3nt: TGTGCCAGCAGCATATCGTCTGGAAACACCATATATTTT

abundance: -
j_gene: TRBJ1-2
d_gene: -
v_gene: TRBV7-9
CDR3aa: CASSLGGSYGYTF
CDR3nt: TGTGCCAGCAGCTTGGGGGGTAGCTATGGCTACACCTTC

abundance: -
j_gene: TRBJ2-5
d_gene: -
v_gene: TRBV29-1
CDR3aa: CSVGLLTNGETQYF
CDR3nt: TGCAGCGTTGGGCTTCTGACTAATGGGGAGACCCAGTACTTC

abundance: many
j_gene: TRBJ1-4
d_gene: -
v_gene: TRBV19
CDR3aa: CASTPSGGHEKLFF
CDR3nt: TGTGCCAGTACCCCGTCCGGGGGTCATGAAAAACTGTTTTTT

abundance: -
j_gene: TRBJ2-1
d_gene: TRBD2
v_gene: TRBV3-1/TRBV3-2
CDR3aa: CASSQVGGGYNEQFF
CDR3nt: TGTGCCAGCAGCCAAGTTGGCGGGGGGTACAATGAGCAGTTCTTC

abundance: -
j_gene: TRBJ1-1
d_gene: TRBD1
v_gene: TRBV6-5
CDR3aa: CASSSGTVNTEAFF
CDR3nt: TGTGCCAGCAGTTCTGGGACAGTCAACACTGAAGCTTTCTTT

abundance: -
j_gene: TRBJ2-5
d_gene: -
v_gene: TRBV2
CDR3aa: CASVGPETQYF
CDR3nt: TGTGCCAGCGTGGGGCCAGAGACCCAGTACTTC